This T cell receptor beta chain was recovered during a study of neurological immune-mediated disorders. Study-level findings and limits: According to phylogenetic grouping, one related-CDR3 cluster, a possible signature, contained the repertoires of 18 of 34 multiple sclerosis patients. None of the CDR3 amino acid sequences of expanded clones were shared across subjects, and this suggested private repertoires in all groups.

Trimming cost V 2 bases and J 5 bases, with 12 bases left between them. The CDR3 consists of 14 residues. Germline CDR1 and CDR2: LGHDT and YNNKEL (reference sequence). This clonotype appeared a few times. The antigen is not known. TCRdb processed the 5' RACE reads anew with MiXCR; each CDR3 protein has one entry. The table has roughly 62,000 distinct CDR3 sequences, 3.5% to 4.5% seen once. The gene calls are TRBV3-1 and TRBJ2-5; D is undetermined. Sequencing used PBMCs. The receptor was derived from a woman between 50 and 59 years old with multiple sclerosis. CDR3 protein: CASSQRSSGETQYF. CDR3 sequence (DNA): TGTGCCAGCAGCCAACGGTCATCCGGGGAGACCCAGTACTTC.